These 19 T cell receptor beta chains came from one sample sequenced in a study of blood T cell repertoires in COVID-19. The assay was immunoSEQ multiplex PCR, and TCRdb's table has in-frame clones only and misses some. The sample contains 200,000 to 250,000 clones, 83% of which appear only once. Sequencing input: peripheral blood. The source of these receptors is a woman aged 25 to 39 with COVID-19, enrolled during active disease.

V and J are TRBV30 and TRBJ1-2; maybe TRBD1 (5 bases). Germline CDR1 GTSNPN, CDR2 SVGIG (reference sequence). The CDR3 runs 17 residues. V was cut by 0 bases and J by 2 bases, with 19 bases left in between. CDR3 sequence: CAWSVGPDPRPNYGYTF. The CDR3 DNA reads as TGTGCCTGGAGTGTGGGGCCGGACCCCCGACCGAACTATGGCTACACCTTC.

This chain joins TRBV6-5 and TRBJ1-6; 7 bases agree with TRBD1. CDR1 MNHEY and CDR2 SVGAGI come from the germline V gene. The CDR3 spans 13 residues. V shed 0 bases, J shed 13 bases, and the junction held 3 bases outside the gene matches. The CDR3 region has the DNA TGTGCCAGCAGTTACTCCAAGGGGGCTCCCCTCCACTTT. This sequence encodes CASSYSKGAPLHF.

The chain links TRBV12-1 to TRBJ2-3; the table's D call of TRBD2 was not tested on the DNA. TRBV12-1 is a known pseudogene. The CDR3 is 15 amino acids. The CDR3: CATTGLAVSTDTQYF. In nucleotides, the CDR3 is TGTGCCACCACTGGACTAGCGGTTTCCACAGATACGCAGTATTTT.

The gene calls are TRBV6-6 and TRBJ2-7; D gene unclear. This CDR3 is 11 amino acids long. Germline values: CDR1 MNHNY, CDR2 SVGAGI (reference sequence). V lost 6 bases and J lost 2, with 5 bases in between. CDR3 DNA sequence: TGTGCCAGCAGCCCAGCCTACGAGCAGTACTTC. Translating it yields CASSPAYEQYF.

J is TRBJ2-4 and V is TRBV19; perhaps TRBD1 as D (5 bases). Deletions cut 3 bases from V and 5 bases from J, with 11 bases between. Germline CDR1 is LNHDA and CDR2 is SQIVND (reference sequence). The CDR3 loop spans 14 amino acids. CDR3 protein: CASSIWGGENIQYF. In nucleotides, the CDR3 is TGTGCCAGTAGTATTTGGGGCGGCGAAAACATTCAGTACTTC. Full variable domain (remainder filled in from reference TRBV19 and TRBJ2-4): DGGITQSPKYLFRKEGQNVTLSCEQNLNHDAMYWYRQDPGQGLRLIYYSQIVNDFQKGDIAEGYSVSREKKESFPLTVTSAQKNPTAFYLCASSIWGGENIQYFGAGTRLSVL.

The J gene is TRBJ1-5, the V gene TRBV23-1, with TRBD1 identical over 7 bases. TRBV23-1 counts as an open reading frame of uncertain function. V shed 4 bases and J 9 bases; nucleotides not matched to a gene: 15. The CDR3 consists of 16 residues. The CDR3 reads CASSLGTARNLWPQHF. The CDR3 coding sequence is TGCGCCAGCAGTCTCGGGACAGCGAGAAATTTATGGCCCCAGCATTTT.

The rearrangement uses TRBV15 and TRBJ2-5, with 7 bases aligning to TRBD2. This CDR3 is 14 amino acids long. CDR1 is LNHNV and CDR2 is YYDKDF in the germline V gene (reference sequence). The ends lost 0 bases at V and 7 bases at J; junction bases unmatched: 5. CDR3 protein: CATSRDRWEGTQYF. The CDR3 coding sequence is TGTGCCACCAGCAGAGATAGGTGGGAGGGGACCCAGTACTTC. Combining the CDR3 with reference TRBV15 and TRBJ2-5 gives the whole variable domain DAMVIQNPRYQVTQFGKPVTLSCSQTLNHNVMYWYQQKSSQAPKLLFHYYDKDFNNEADTPDNFQSRRPNTSFCFLDIRSPGLGDTAMYLCATSRDRWEGTQYFGPGTRLLVL.

The chain uses TRBV5-1 and TRBJ2-7, with 12 positions matching TRBD2. The CDR3 covers 16 residues. Trimming cost V 0 bases and J 3 bases; bases outside gene matches: 4. Germline CDR1 reads SGHRS; CDR2 reads YFSETQ. The CDR3 sequence: CASSLALTSGSYEQYF. In DNA, the CDR3 is TGCGCCAGCAGCTTGGCCCTGACTAGCGGGAGCTACGAGCAGTACTTC. Full variable domain (rest looked up from reference TRBV5-1 and TRBJ2-7): KAGVTQTPRYLIKTRGQQVTLSCSPISGHRSVSWYQQTPGQGLQFLFEYFSETQRNKGNFPGRFSGRQFSNSRSEMNVSTLELGDSALYLCASSLALTSGSYEQYFGPGTRLTVT.

The V gene is TRBV4-3, the J gene TRBJ1-2; a possible D gene is TRBD1 (5 bases). Germline V gene lookup returns CDR1 LGHNA and CDR2 YSLEER. CDR3 length: 14 amino acids. V lost 0 bases and J lost 7, with 12 bases in between. The CDR3: CASSQEGGRAGYTF. The CDR3 DNA is TGCGCCAGCAGCCAAGAGGGCGGCAGGGCTGGCTACACCTTC.

The genes are TRBV2 and TRBJ2-5, with a weak D call TRBD2 (5 bases). V was trimmed by 6 bases and J by 2 bases, leaving 13 bases between them. Germline CDR1 is SNHLY and CDR2 is FYNNEI. This CDR3 is built from 14 residues. CDR3 residues: CASSGNPWQETQYF. As DNA, the CDR3 is TGTGCCAGCAGCGGGAATCCCTGGCAAGAGACCCAGTACTTC.

The chain joins TRBV5-5 to TRBJ2-5, with 10 bases aligning to TRBD1. The CDR3 is 16 amino acids. J lost 0 bases, V lost 4 bases, and 6 bases had no gene match. Per germline, CDR1 SGHKS and CDR2 YYEKEE (reference sequence). The DNA for the CDR3 is TGTGCCAGCAGCCACAGGACAGGGGGGTACCAAGAGACCCAGTACTTC. Translated: CASSHRTGGYQETQYF.

DNA of the CDR3: TGTGCCAGCAGTGTCTATAGCGGGGGTGCCTACAATGAGCAGTTCTTC. Translating gives CASSVYSGGAYNEQFF. The V call is TRBV6-4, the J call TRBJ2-1, with TRBD2 matching over 9 bases. Germline CDR1 reads MRHNA; CDR2 reads SNTAGT. The CDR3 runs 16 residues. V lost 4 bases and J lost 2; bases outside the gene matches: 6.

Concerning this clone: The same CDR3 also results from other DNA sequences found in this sample. The chain combines TRBV19 with TRBJ1-1; 8 bases align to TRBD1. With V trimmed by 5 bases and J by 3 bases, 2 bases remained unmatched. The CDR3 spans 13 residues. The germline V gene has CDR1 LNHDA and CDR2 SQIVND (reference sequence). The CDR3 protein is CASSSDRDTEAFF. DNA of the CDR3: TGTGCCAGTAGTTCGGACAGGGACACTGAAGCTTTCTTT.

The chain joins TRBV29-1 to TRBJ2-1, with a possible D match to TRBD2 (6 bases). The CDR3 contains 14 residues. Trimming removed 4 bases from V and 8 bases from J, with 18 bases in between. The germline gives CDR1 SQVTM, CDR2 ANQGSEA. CDR3 in DNA: TGCAGCGTTGTGAGGCGGGGACCCTTCGATGAGCAGTTCTTC. Translation gives CSVVRRGPFDEQFF.

The chain recombines TRBV7-9 with TRBJ2-3; 11 bases align to TRBD1. The CDR3 consists of 17 residues. Germline V lookup: CDR1 SEHNR, CDR2 FQNEAQ (reference sequence). Trimming at V came to 5 bases and at J to 6 bases, leaving 13 bases not matched to a gene. The CDR3 is CASSPGTGGRVVDTQYF. In DNA form, the CDR3 reads TGTGCCAGCAGCCCCGGGACAGGGGGTCGGGTAGTTGATACGCAGTATTTT.

This clone is a singleton in its sample. The chain employs TRBV5-4 and TRBJ1-5; 7 positions match TRBD1. The germline gives CDR1 SGHNT, CDR2 YYREEE (reference sequence). With 5 bases clipped from V and 5 bases from J, the junction kept 4 bases outside the gene matches. The CDR3 is made up of 13 amino acids. The CDR3 DNA follows: TGTGCCAGCAGGTTAGACAGGGATCAGCCCCAGCATTTT. Protein: CASRLDRDQPQHF.

The chain is built from TRBV11-2 and TRBJ2-1, with D maybe TRBD1 (6 bases). The germline V gene has CDR1 SGHAT and CDR2 FQNNGV. This CDR3 comprises 15 residues. V was cut by 2 bases and J by 6 bases, with 14 bases left in between. CDR3 sequence (DNA): TGTGCCAGCAGCTTATTACAGGGTTGGGGCAATGAGCAGTTCTTC. Amino acid sequence: CASSLLQGWGNEQFF.

The rearrangement joins TRBV28 to TRBJ1-5, with 9 bases aligning to TRBD1. The CDR3 loop spans 18 amino acids. Trimming at V came to 3 bases and at J to 0 bases, leaving 9 bases not matched to a gene. Per the germline V gene, CDR1 is MDHEN and CDR2 is SYDVKM. CDR3 bases: TGTGCCAGCAGTTTTATTAGGGGACAGGGATATAGCAATCAGCCCCAGCATTTT. This codes for CASSFIRGQGYSNQPQHF.

In its sample, this clone was seen once. The chain has TRBV20-1 and TRBJ2-3; 7 bases fit TRBD2. This CDR3 region has 15 residues. V was pared by 3 bases and J by 2 bases, with 8 bases of the junction left unmatched. The germline V gene encodes CDR1 DFQATT and CDR2 SNEGSKA (reference sequence). CDR3 coding DNA: TGCAGTGCTAGTAGGGCGGGGAGGGCCACAGATACGCAGTATTTT. This gives the protein CSASRAGRATDTQYF.